A single sample gave rise to the 32 T cell receptor beta chains below, sequenced in a study of T-cell reconstitution after alpha-beta-depleted transplantation in children. Unique molecular identifiers were used in preparing the TCRbeta library. TCRdb processed the PCR reads anew with MiXCR; each CDR3 protein has one entry. The table has fewer than 150,000 distinct CDR3 sequences, 8.5% to 10% seen once. This material consisted of PBMCs, mostly from graft donor cells, taken 180 days after TCRalphabeta/CD19-depleted stem cell transplant. The receptors originated from a girl in the first two years of life who had a stem cell transplant for combined immunodeficiency, so the T cells may come from the graft donor.

This clonotype was observed a few times. The gene calls are TRBV3-1 and TRBJ1-4; D unresolved. The ends were cut back, 0 bases at V and 7 bases at J, with 12 bases in the middle. The CDR3 contains 15 residues. CDR1 is LGHDT, CDR2 YNNKEL, per germline (reference sequence). CDR3 protein: CASSQDDPISEKLFF. CDR3 DNA: TGTGCCAGCAGCCAAGATGACCCAATTAGTGAAAAACTGTTTTTT. Based on the CDR3 plus reference TRBV3-1 and TRBJ1-4, the full variable domain is DTAVSQTPKYLVTQMGNDKSIKCEQNLGHDTMYWYKQDSKKFLKIMFSYNNKELIINETVPNRFSPKSPDKAHLNLHINSLELGDSAVYFCASSQDDPISEKLFFGSGTQLSVL.

In its sample, this clonotype was seen a few times. V gene TRBV15 combines with J gene TRBJ2-5; TRBD1 or TRBD2 may be the D gene (5 bases each). V lost 3 bases and J 2 bases, leaving 10 bases between the germline ends. The CDR3 length is 14 residues. Germline CDR1 LNHNV, CDR2 YYDKDF (reference sequence). This CDR3 reads CATSRSWGQETQYF. The CDR3 DNA follows: TGTGCCACCAGCAGGTCCTGGGGGCAAGAGACCCAGTACTTC.

This clonotype occurred many times. This sequence joins TRBV10-3 and TRBJ2-7; TRBD1 might be the D (5 bases). Per the germline V gene, CDR1 is ENHRY and CDR2 is SYGVKD. This CDR3 has 14 residues. V dropped 2 bases and J dropped 5 bases, with 13 bases sitting between them. CDR3: CAISERGWGDEQYF. The CDR3 DNA reads as TGTGCCATCAGTGAGAGAGGATGGGGCGACGAGCAGTACTTC.

This sequence joins TRBV7-2 and TRBJ1-2, with 12 bases matching TRBD1. With 8 bases clipped from V and 3 bases from J, the junction kept 10 bases outside the gene matches. This CDR3 is 16 amino acids long. The germline gives CDR1 SGHTA, CDR2 FQGNSA. CDR3 sequence (DNA): TGTGCCAGCTCTAGGGACAGGGGGCGAATTGACTATGGCTACACCTTC. Translation: CASSRDRGRIDYGYTF.

There are many counts of this clonotype. The CDR3 coding sequence is TGTGCCAGCAGTCTGACTAGCGGGGGGCCCCGGCCCAATGAGCAGTTCTTC. Protein sequence: CASSLTSGGPRPNEQFF. V usage is TRBV12-3 or TRBV12-4 and J usage is TRBJ2-1, with 13 positions matching TRBD2. There are 17 residues in the CDR3. Trimming cost V 5 bases and J 6 bases; bases outside gene matches: 10.

The chain joins TRBV7-2 to TRBJ2-5; 8 bases line up with TRBD2. Germline CDR1 is SGHTA and CDR2 is FQGNSA. The junction had 13 bases not matched to a gene; V was cut back by 6 bases and J by 1 base. The CDR3 length is 17 residues. The CDR3, as DNA: TGTGCCAGCAGGGTTCGGGGGGGGTCAGGGGCCCAAGAGACCCAGTACTTC. It is translated as CASRVRGGSGAQETQYF.

The chain has TRBV28 and TRBJ1-6, with a tentative D call TRBD1 (5 bases). The CDR3 sequence is 15 residues long. V lost 5 bases, J lost 9 bases, and 17 bases lay in between. CDR1 and CDR2 from the germline V gene are MDHEN and SYDVKM. In DNA form, the CDR3 reads TGTGCCAGCAGTCCGTGGAAGAACGGGGGTTCACCCCTCCACTTT. As protein: CASSPWKNGGSPLHF.

The chain joins TRBV24-1 to TRBJ2-2; 9 bases are a match to TRBD1. With 8 bases clipped from V and 4 bases from J, the junction kept 4 bases outside the gene matches. The germline gives CDR1 KGHDR, CDR2 SFDVKD. The CDR3 consists of 14 residues. The CDR3 sequence is CATMGQGGTGELFF. CDR3 bases: TGTGCCACCATGGGACAGGGTGGCACCGGGGAGCTGTTTTTT.

This clonotype was counted a few times. This chain joins TRBV20-1 and TRBJ2-3; no definite D call. This CDR3 is 11 amino acids long. Deletions cut 8 bases from V and 9 bases from J, with 15 bases between. CDR1 and CDR2 from the germline V gene are DFQATT and SNEGSKA (reference sequence). The CDR3 DNA follows: TGCAGTTCCAAAAAGGAGTTGACGCAGTATTTT. This sequence encodes CSSKKELTQYF.

This clonotype was counted a few times. V and J are TRBV9 and TRBJ2-1; 7 nucleotides line up with TRBD2. The CDR3 runs to 15 residues. The trim removed 0 bases at V and 5 bases at J, leaving 5 bases unmatched. Per the germline V gene, CDR1 is SGDLS and CDR2 is YYNGEE. This CDR3 reads CASSVGGTTNNEQFF. The CDR3 nucleotides are TGTGCCAGCAGCGTAGGGGGGACTACCAACAATGAGCAGTTCTTC.

V usage is TRBV7-2 and J usage is TRBJ2-5; D remains unclear. Germline V gives CDR1 SGHTA, CDR2 FQGNSA. CDR3 length: 12 amino acids. Trimming left V 5 bases short and J 4 bases short, with 8 bases between. The CDR3 DNA sequence: TGTGCCAGCAGCCCATTACCAGAGACCCAGTACTTC. This gives the protein CASSPLPETQYF.

This clonotype turned up a few times. The chain couples TRBV4-3 to TRBJ1-1, with D unclear. Germline V gene lookup returns CDR1 LGHNA and CDR2 YSLEER. V dropped 0 bases and J dropped 1 base, with 12 bases sitting between them. The CDR3 is 16 residues long. The CDR3 DNA reads as TGCGCCAGCAGCCAAGATAGGCGCCAGACGAACACTGAAGCTTTCTTT. Protein product: CASSQDRRQTNTEAFF.

The V gene is TRBV19, the J gene TRBJ2-4; 7 bases are a match to TRBD1. From germline, CDR1 is LNHDA and CDR2 SQIVND (reference sequence). The CDR3 loop spans 16 amino acids. V shed 5 bases, J shed 1 base, and the junction held 8 bases outside the gene matches. The chain's CDR3 is CASSVIPGQAKNIQYF. As DNA, the CDR3 is TGTGCCAGTAGTGTAATTCCGGGACAGGCCAAAAACATTCAGTACTTC.

This clonotype occurred many times. V gene TRBV29-1 combines with J gene TRBJ2-3, with 8 bases matching TRBD1. CDR3 length: 12 residues. Germline lookup yields CDR1 SQVTM and CDR2 ANQGSEA. The junction had 4 bases not matched to a gene; V was cut back by 7 bases and J by 4 bases. As DNA, the CDR3 is TGCAGCGCTAGACAGGGGTCAGATACGCAGTATTTT. As protein: CSARQGSDTQYF.

This chain joins TRBV7-9 and TRBJ2-2; D unresolved. Trimming shortened V by 2 bases and J by 6 bases, and 4 bases separated the two germline ends. The CDR3 extends over 12 amino acids. From germline, CDR1 is SEHNR and CDR2 FQNEAQ (reference sequence). The CDR3 here is CASSLISGELFF. CDR3 nucleotides: TGTGCCAGCAGCTTAATTTCCGGGGAGCTGTTTTTT.

This chain links TRBV6-2 or TRBV6-3 with TRBJ2-3; TRBD2 aligns across 8 bases. J lost 2 bases, V lost 6 bases, and 10 bases had no gene match. The CDR3 sequence is 16 residues long. CDR1 is MNHEY and CDR2 is SVGEGT in the germline V gene. CDR3 residues: CASSSPTSGPTDTQYF. The DNA of the CDR3 is TGTGCCAGCAGCTCCCCTACTAGCGGACCCACAGATACGCAGTATTTT.

For the CDR3, the DNA is TGCAGCGTCTTGGACCGAGGCTTCACAGATACGCAGTATTTT. Translating gives CSVLDRGFTDTQYF. V and J are TRBV29-1 and TRBJ2-3; the D is unclear. CDR1 is SQVTM, CDR2 ANQGSEA, per germline. The CDR3 length is 14 residues. V shed 6 bases and J shed 2 bases, with 15 bases lying between them.

The sample holds a few counts of this clonotype. The rearrangement links TRBV18 to TRBJ1-1; D gene ambiguous. CDR1 is KGHSH and CDR2 is LQKENI in the germline V gene. V lost 4 bases, J lost 1 base, and 4 bases lay in between. The CDR3 length is 12 residues. In nucleotides, the CDR3 is TGTGCCAGCTCACGGGAGAACACTGAAGCTTTCTTT. It codes for CASSRENTEAFF.

This chain uses TRBV7-9 with TRBJ2-2; TRBD1 matches at 9 bases. The J segment lost 6 bases and the V segment lost 6 bases, leaving 5 bases of the junction unmatched. The germline CDR1 and CDR2 sequences are SEHNR and FQNEAQ (reference sequence). This CDR3 is 14 amino acids long. In DNA, the CDR3 is TGTGCCAGCAGTTCCGGGACAGGGTCCGGGGAGCTGTTTTTT. It specifies CASSSGTGSGELFF.

This clonotype was seen only a few times. The chain has TRBV9 and TRBJ1-1; D is undetermined. This CDR3 region has 14 residues. CDR1 and CDR2 (germline): SGDLS, YYNGEE. Trimming left V 1 base short and J 2 bases short, with 9 bases between. In DNA, the CDR3 is TGTGCCAGCAGCGTACTCCTCCCCAACACTGAAGCTTTCTTT. Its protein is CASSVLLPNTEAFF.

V usage is TRBV12-3 or TRBV12-4 and J usage is TRBJ2-5; 9 bases map to TRBD2. The CDR3 sequence is 16 residues long. V lost 7 bases, J lost 5 bases, and 14 bases stayed unmatched. Here the CDR3 reads CASTLYGGRGTETQYF. In nucleotides, the CDR3 is TGTGCCAGCACCCTCTACGGCGGGAGGGGGACGGAGACCCAGTACTTC.

This clonotype was observed a handful of times. J is TRBJ2-1 and V is TRBV18; TRBD2 matches at 8 bases. V was pared by 3 bases and J by 3 bases, with 4 bases of the junction left unmatched. CDR3 length: 15 amino acids. CDR1 is KGHSH, CDR2 LQKENI, per germline. CDR3 in DNA: TGTGCCAGCTCACCCTCGAGCGGGGGCTACAATGAGCAGTTCTTC. Translating it yields CASSPSSGGYNEQFF.

The CDR3 sequence is CASSLEGNYGYTF. In DNA, the CDR3 is TGTGCCAGCAGTTTAGAGGGGAACTATGGCTACACCTTC. This chain joins TRBV28 and TRBJ1-2, with D perhaps matching TRBD1 (5 bases). Germline-derived CDR1 and CDR2 are MDHEN and SYDVKM. The CDR3 totals 13 residues. The V end was cut by 2 bases, the J end by 2 bases, with 6 bases between.

This clonotype was observed a handful of times. The CDR3 sequence is CSAIESQTQYF. CDR3 coding DNA: TGCAGTGCTATCGAAAGTCAGACCCAGTACTTC. The V call is TRBV20-1, the J call TRBJ2-5, with D unclear. Germline V CDR1 and CDR2: DFQATT, SNEGSKA (reference sequence). The V end lost 4 bases, the J end lost 6 bases, and 9 bases lay between the germline ends. This CDR3 has 11 amino acids.

This clonotype was detected a few times. V usage is TRBV7-8 and J usage is TRBJ1-6, with TRBD1 matching over 9 bases. Germline assignment: CDR1 SGHVS and CDR2 FQNEAQ. The CDR3 is 15 residues long. The V gene end was trimmed by 5 bases and the J gene end by 7 bases; junction bases not matched to a gene: 6. The CDR3 nucleotides are TGTGCCAGCAGCCGAACCGGGACAGGGAATTCACCCCTCCACTTT. Translated: CASSRTGTGNSPLHF.

This clonotype turned up a few times. This rearrangement joins TRBV12-3 or TRBV12-4 to TRBJ2-5, with D uncertain. The CDR3 is 12 amino acids. Trimming stripped 3 bases from V and 5 bases from J, with 7 bases between. The CDR3 loop reads CASSFFLETQYF. The DNA of the CDR3 is TGTGCCAGCAGTTTCTTTTTGGAGACCCAGTACTTC.

V and J are TRBV4-3 and TRBJ1-1, with 10 positions matching TRBD1. The CDR3 is made up of 15 amino acids. V was pared by 5 bases and J by 5 bases, with 8 bases of the junction left unmatched. Per germline, CDR1 LGHNA and CDR2 YSLEER. The CDR3 reads CASSKTWTGGTEAFF. The CDR3 DNA is TGCGCCAGCAGCAAAACTTGGACAGGGGGGACTGAAGCTTTCTTT.

In its sample, this clonotype was seen a few times. The chain's CDR3 is CAISDREPGANVLTF. In DNA, the CDR3 is TGTGCCATCAGTGATAGGGAACCAGGGGCCAACGTCCTGACTTTC. The rearrangement uses TRBV10-3 and TRBJ2-6; the D is unclear. Germline-derived CDR1 and CDR2 are ENHRY and SYGVKD. The CDR3 has 15 residues. Trimming shortened V by 3 bases and J by 4 bases, and 10 bases separated the two germline ends.

In its sample, this clonotype was seen a few times. The V and J genes are TRBV7-2 and TRBJ1-2; weak D call: TRBD1 (5 bases). V gave up 2 bases and J gave up 1 base, with 11 bases separating them. This CDR3 is built from 15 residues. Germline assignment: CDR1 SGHTA and CDR2 FQGNSA. The CDR3 here is CASSLHRGDNYGYTF. CDR3 DNA sequence: TGTGCCAGCAGCTTACATCGGGGCGATAACTATGGCTACACCTTC.

The chain is built from TRBV29-1 and TRBJ2-6; 10 positions agree with TRBD1. CDR1 is SQVTM, CDR2 ANQGSEA, per germline. This CDR3 has 17 residues. Germline trimming cut 5 bases from V and 1 base from J; bases unmatched to any gene: 8. In DNA, the CDR3 is TGCAGCGTTCAGGTGGGACAGGGGTCGTCTGGGGCCAACGTCCTGACTTTC. Protein product: CSVQVGQGSSGANVLTF.

This chain connects TRBV7-2 to TRBJ1-1, with D perhaps TRBD1 (5 bases). Germline CDR1 and CDR2: SGHTA and FQGNSA. This CDR3 region has 13 residues. Trimming pared 1 base from V and 6 bases from J, leaving 9 bases between. As DNA, the CDR3 is TGTGCCAGCAGCTTAGGGCAGGGTCCTGAAGCTTTCTTT. It is translated as CASSLGQGPEAFF. The full variable domain, its missing parts supplied by reference TRBV7-2 and TRBJ1-1, is GAGVSQSPSNKVTEKGKDVELRCDPISGHTALYWYRQSLGQGLEFLIYFQGNSAPDKSGLPSDRFSAERTGGSVSTLTIQRTQQEDSAVYLCASSLGQGPEAFFGQGTRLTVV.

This clonotype occurred many times. The chain combines TRBV12-3 or TRBV12-4 with TRBJ2-4; D not certain. This CDR3 region has 17 residues. Trimming pared 1 base from V and 0 bases from J, leaving 13 bases between. Here the CDR3 DNA reads TGTGCCAGCAGTTTAGGAATCAGAGCCGTAGCCAAAAACATTCAGTACTTC. This encodes CASSLGIRAVAKNIQYF.